The 23 T cell receptor beta chains given below trace back to one sample, sequenced in a study of T cells after yellow fever vaccination. Using its own MiXCR run on the 5' RACE reads, TCRdb lists one record per CDR3 protein. The sample lists under 550,000 distinct CDR3 sequences, 21% occurring once. The sample was PBMCs, taken 20 to 25 days after the first yellow fever vaccination. The source of these receptors is a man younger than 30 who received the YFV17D yellow fever vaccine.

The gene calls are TRBV4-1 and TRBJ1-6; D is possibly TRBD1 (5 bases). Germline V gives CDR1 MGHRA, CDR2 YSYEKL. With 1 base removed from V and 7 bases from J, the gap between germline ends came to 14 bases. The CDR3 runs to 16 residues. DNA for the CDR3: TGCGCCAGCAGCCAAGCGACGAGACAGCAGAATTCACCCCTCCACTTT. It is translated as CASSQATRQQNSPLHF.

The J gene is TRBJ2-5, the V gene TRBV27; D remains unclear. This CDR3 has 13 residues. Germline V CDR1 and CDR2: MNHEY, SMNVEV (reference sequence). The CDR3 protein is CAVKDANQETQYF. The CDR3 coding sequence is TGTGCAGTAAAGGACGCCAACCAAGAGACCCAGTACTTC.

V is TRBV24-1 and J is TRBJ2-7; TRBD1 aligns across 7 bases. With V trimmed by 4 bases and J by 2 bases, 10 bases remained unmatched. The germline CDR1 and CDR2 sequences are KGHDR and SFDVKD. The CDR3 length is 16 residues. CDR3: CATSEFPRTGPYEQYF. The CDR3 bases are TGTGCCACCAGTGAATTTCCTAGGACAGGCCCCTACGAGCAGTACTTC.

The V and J genes are TRBV7-8 and TRBJ1-6; possible D gene TRBD1, 5 bases. V was clipped by 5 bases and J by 4 bases, with 15 bases between them. This CDR3 comprises 16 residues. Germline assignment: CDR1 SGHVS and CDR2 FQNEAQ. The DNA for the CDR3 is TGTGCCAGCAGCCCCGGGGGGGAAACTTATAATTCACCCCTCCACTTT. Its translation is CASSPGGETYNSPLHF. Full variable domain (remainder filled in from reference TRBV7-8 and TRBJ1-6): GAGVSQSPRYKVAKRGQDVALRCDPISGHVSLFWYQQALGQGPEFLTYFQNEAQLDKSGLPSDRFFAERPEGSVSTLKIQRTQQEDSAVYLCASSPGGETYNSPLHFGNGTRLTVT.

The genes are TRBV21-1 and TRBJ1-1. TRBV21-1 is given as a pseudogene. The CDR3 totals 11 residues. The CDR3 loop is CASSASVLAFF. The CDR3 nucleotides are TGTGCCAGCAGCGCCTCTGTTTTGGCTTTCTTT.

The chain has TRBV29-1 and TRBJ2-7; TRBD1 might be the D (7 bases). Trimming cost V 7 bases and J 6 bases, with 13 bases left between them. CDR1 is SQVTM, CDR2 ANQGSEA, per germline. The CDR3 is 11 amino acids. CDR3 in amino acids: CSGGQGGEQYF. For the CDR3, the DNA is TGCAGCGGGGGGCAGGGGGGCGAGCAGTACTTC.

This clonotype appeared a few times. The CDR3: CSASGFRGSDTQYF. The CDR3 DNA reads as TGCAGTGCTAGTGGGTTTAGGGGGTCGGATACGCAGTATTTT. V gene TRBV20-1 combines with J gene TRBJ2-3; D might be TRBD1 (6 bases). V lost 3 bases and J lost 6, with 16 bases in between. The germline V gene has CDR1 DFQATT and CDR2 SNEGSKA (reference sequence). The CDR3 length is 14 residues.

This clonotype came up a few times. The genes are TRBV6-2 or TRBV6-3 and TRBJ2-7; D uncertain. Germline V gene lookup returns CDR1 MNHEY and CDR2 SVGEGT. Trimming pared 2 bases from V and 5 bases from J, leaving 7 bases between. The CDR3 has 12 amino acids. In DNA, the CDR3 is TGTGCCAGCAGTTACATGGGCCACGAGCAGTACTTC. Its protein product is CASSYMGHEQYF.

The chain combines TRBV18 with TRBJ1-1, with 8 bases that match TRBD1. V shed 0 bases and J 4 bases; nucleotides not matched to a gene: 10. Germline CDR1 and CDR2: KGHSH and LQKENI. This CDR3 is built from 17 residues. For the CDR3, the DNA is TGTGCCAGCTCACCACCGCGAGCTAAGGACAGGGCCACTGAAGCTTTCTTT. Translating it yields CASSPPRAKDRATEAFF.

The chain is built from TRBV5-4 and TRBJ2-3; D is perhaps TRBD2 (7 bases). Germline V gene sequence: CDR1 SGHNT, CDR2 YYREEE (reference sequence). V lost 10 bases and J 5 bases, leaving 20 bases between the germline ends. CDR3 length equals 14 residues. Here the CDR3 reads CASRRAGAGDTQYF. The DNA of the CDR3 is TGTGCCTCACGGAGGGCGGGGGCGGGAGATACGCAGTATTTT.

This clonotype was observed a few times. The chain has TRBV27 and TRBJ2-7; D might be TRBD1 (5 bases). CDR3 length: 15 residues. Germline CDR1 is MNHEY and CDR2 is SMNVEV (reference sequence). V was shortened by 4 bases and J by 3 bases, with 16 bases between the two germline ends. This chain's CDR3 is CASSYTMTAYYEQYF. The CDR3 nucleotides read TGTGCCAGCAGTTATACGATGACAGCCTACTACGAGCAGTACTTC.

The chain joins TRBV5-6 to TRBJ2-3; D perhaps matches TRBD2 (6 bases). V was shortened by 6 bases and J by 2 bases, with 16 bases between the two germline ends. The CDR3 runs to 15 residues. Germline V gene data show CDR1 as SGHDT and CDR2 as YYEEEE. CDR3 DNA sequence: TGTGCCAGCACCTGGGGGGTGCAGTACACAGATACGCAGTATTTT. Protein product: CASTWGVQYTDTQYF.

This clonotype was detected a few times. V and J are TRBV5-6 and TRBJ2-7, with 13 positions matching TRBD2. The trim removed 4 bases at V and 2 bases at J, leaving 6 bases unmatched. The CDR3 is 16 amino acids. CDR1 SGHDT and CDR2 YYEEEE come from the germline V gene. As DNA, the CDR3 is TGTGCCAGCAGCCCTGGGACTAGCGGGGCCCCCTACGAGCAGTACGTC. Its translation: CASSPGTSGAPYEQYV.

The V gene is TRBV5-1, the J gene TRBJ1-1; D is ambiguous. The CDR3 has 14 amino acids. Looked up from germline, CDR1 is SGHRS and CDR2 is YFSETQ. V was shortened by 1 base and J by 6 bases, with 13 bases between the two germline ends. The CDR3 here is CASSLRAVSSEAFF. The CDR3, as DNA: TGCGCCAGCAGCTTGCGGGCAGTTAGTTCTGAAGCTTTCTTT.

Concerning this clonotype itself: The junction departs from the called germline gene at one end, perhaps through a read error. The V gene is TRBV11-2, the J gene TRBJ2-1; the D gene is possibly TRBD1 (6 bases). CDR1 and CDR2 (germline): SGHAT, FQNNGV. This CDR3 contains 14 residues. CDR3 DNA sequence: TGTGCCAGCAGCTTCCAACGGACAGACAAAGAGCAGTTCTTC. Translated: CASSFQRTDKEQFF.

This clonotype was seen at least ten times. The rearrangement uses TRBV10-3 and TRBJ2-5; the D gene is possibly TRBD1 (5 bases). The V gene's germline CDR1 is ENHRY and CDR2 SYGVKD. The CDR3 runs to 18 residues. Trimming pared 3 bases from V and 2 bases from J, leaving 22 bases between. CDR3 nucleotides: TGTGCCATCAGTGATGTGGAAACCCTACACAAGGGGCAAGAGACCCAGTACTTC. Protein: CAISDVETLHKGQETQYF.

The CDR3, as DNA: TGTGCCAGCAGCAAAGGGACTCTCTTTGATTTTAGCAATCAGCCCCAGCATTTT. This codes for CASSKGTLFDFSNQPQHF. The rearrangement uses TRBV21-1 and TRBJ1-5. TRBV21-1 is noted as a pseudogene. This CDR3 comprises 18 residues.

This clonotype was picked up a small number of times. The chain joins TRBV29-1 to TRBJ1-2; D is possibly TRBD1 (6 bases). Germline CDR1 reads SQVTM; CDR2 reads ANQGSEA. The CDR3 covers 15 residues. Trimming pared 1 base from V and 4 bases from J, leaving 16 bases between. The CDR3 region is CSVEGGTRVGYGYTF. CDR3 coding DNA: TGCAGCGTTGAAGGAGGGACAAGGGTAGGCTATGGCTACACCTTC.

The gene calls are TRBV20-1 and TRBJ1-1, with D perhaps matching TRBD1 (6 bases). Trimming removed 6 bases from V and 1 base from J, with 18 bases in between. Germline V gives CDR1 DFQATT, CDR2 SNEGSKA (reference sequence). The CDR3 has 15 residues. The CDR3 protein is CSAGGRGRGNTEAFF. The CDR3 nucleotides are TGCAGTGCAGGGGGGCGGGGAAGAGGGAACACTGAAGCTTTCTTT.

This chain links TRBV7-2 with TRBJ2-1, with D possibly matching TRBD2 (5 bases). V lost 3 bases to trimming and J lost 3 bases, with 12 bases between them. CDR3 length: 15 residues. CDR1 and CDR2 from the germline V gene are SGHTA and FQGNSA. The CDR3 here is CASSLQLAHYNEQFF. CDR3 in DNA: TGTGCCAGCAGCTTGCAGCTAGCTCACTACAATGAGCAGTTCTTC.

This clonotype was found a few times. The rearrangement links TRBV11-1 to TRBJ1-6, with 9 positions matching TRBD1. The CDR3 length is 18 residues. Germline V lookup: CDR1 SGHAT, CDR2 FQDESV (reference sequence). The trim removed 5 bases at V and 7 bases at J, leaving 15 bases unmatched. The CDR3 region has the DNA TGTGCCAGCAGCCTGTGGACAGGGGCGACAATCCCAAATTCACCCCTCCACTTT. Its translation is CASSLWTGATIPNSPLHF. Together with reference TRBV11-1 and TRBJ1-6, the CDR3 gives the full variable domain: EAEVAQSPRYKITEKSQAVAFWCDPISGHATLYWYRQILGQGPELLVQFQDESVVDDSQLPKDRFSAERLKGVDSTLKIQPAELGDSAMYLCASSLWTGATIPNSPLHFGNGTRLTVT.

Only a few counts were recorded for this clonotype. J is TRBJ1-1 and V is TRBV5-4, with unresolved D. Trimming took off 0 bases at V and 9 bases at J, with 21 bases between the two ends. Looked up from germline, CDR1 is SGHNT and CDR2 is YYREEE (reference sequence). The CDR3 has 16 residues. As DNA, the CDR3 is TGTGCCAGCAGCTTGGGCTCGGGCCAGGCCCCTGGGAAAGCTTTCTTT. The encoded protein is CASSLGSGQAPGKAFF. The whole variable domain, filled in from reference TRBV5-4 and TRBJ1-1, reads ETGVTQSPTHLIKTRGQQVTLRCSSQSGHNTVSWYQQALGQGPQFIFQYYREEENGRGNFPPRFSGLQFPNYSSELNVNALELDDSALYLCASSLGSGQAPGKAFFGQGTRLTVV.

This clonotype was seen ten or more times. V usage is TRBV20-1 and J usage is TRBJ1-5; unclear D gene. This CDR3 spans 14 amino acids. The germline V gene encodes CDR1 DFQATT and CDR2 SNEGSKA (reference sequence). V was shortened by 2 bases and J by 3 bases, with 11 bases between the two germline ends. The CDR3 protein is CSARPSSHNQPQHF. DNA of the CDR3: TGCAGTGCTAGACCCTCGAGCCACAATCAGCCCCAGCATTTT.